What follows are 18 T cell receptor beta chains derived from one specimen sequenced in a study of blood T cell repertoires in COVID-19. The assay was immunoSEQ multiplex PCR, and TCRdb's table has in-frame clones only and misses some. The sample includes approximately 240,000 clones, about 88% of them seen just once. The material sequenced was peripheral blood. The receptor set was obtained from a woman in her forties who had recovered from COVID-19.

The rearrangement uses TRBV9 and TRBJ1-6; D unclear. In germline, CDR1 is SGDLS, CDR2 YYNGEE. Trimming took off 0 bases at V and 10 bases at J, with 17 bases between the two ends. The CDR3 length is 16 residues. The CDR3 loop is CASSVDHGELNSPLHF. For the CDR3, the DNA is TGTGCCAGCAGCGTAGATCACGGGGAACTAAACTCACCCCTCCACTTT.

The chain employs TRBV11-3 and TRBJ2-5; a weak D match, TRBD1 (6 bases). Per the germline V gene, CDR1 is SGHNT and CDR2 is YENEEA. This CDR3 is 17 amino acids long. Trimming pared 6 bases from V and 1 base from J, leaving 21 bases between. CDR3 nucleotides: TGTGCCAGCAGTTATTCTCCCCGGACAGCCGTCCAAGAGACCCAGTACTTC. This codes for CASSYSPRTAVQETQYF.

In DNA, the CDR3 is TGTGCCAGCAGCACTTTTGGCGGGAGGGGAGATACGCAGTATTTT. It codes for CASSTFGGRGDTQYF. V gene TRBV7-3 combines with J gene TRBJ2-3; 9 bases map to TRBD2. There are 15 residues in the CDR3. Unmatched junction bases numbered 8, after V lost 5 bases and J lost 5 bases. Germline CDR1 and CDR2: SGHTA and FQGTGA. Looking up the rest from reference TRBV7-3 and TRBJ2-3 gives the full variable domain: GAGVSQTPSNKVTEKGKYVELRCDPISGHTALYWYRQSLGQGPEFLIYFQGTGAADDSGLPNDRFFAVRPEGSVSTLKIQRTERGDSAVYLCASSTFGGRGDTQYFGPGTRLTVL.

This chain joins TRBV7-9 and TRBJ2-3, with TRBD2 identical over 7 bases. The CDR3 spans 16 residues. CDR1 SEHNR and CDR2 FQNEAQ come from the germline V gene (reference sequence). After removal of 0 bases from V and 6 bases from J, the junction contained 9 bases not matched to a gene. Here the CDR3 reads CASSLAFTGGMDTQYF. The CDR3 DNA reads as TGTGCCAGCAGCTTAGCCTTCACGGGAGGTATGGATACGCAGTATTTT.

The chain is built from TRBV27 and TRBJ1-6, with a weak D call TRBD1 (6 bases). The CDR3 is 15 residues long. Germline-derived CDR1 and CDR2 are MNHEY and SMNVEV (reference sequence). V lost 6 bases and J 4 bases, leaving 13 bases between the germline ends. The CDR3 nucleotides are TGTGCCAGCAGGAGGACAGACACATATAATTCACCCCTCCACTTT. It is translated as CASRRTDTYNSPLHF.

The chain is built from TRBV2 and TRBJ2-5, with 8 bases aligning to TRBD2. The trim removed 4 bases at V and 5 bases at J, leaving 6 bases unmatched. CDR1 and CDR2 (germline): SNHLY, FYNNEI. The CDR3 covers 14 residues. In nucleotides, the CDR3 is TGTGCCAGCAGTGTACGGGAGGGCCCGGAGACCCAGTACTTC. Protein: CASSVREGPETQYF.

CDR3: CASSLDTIYEQYF. CDR3 sequence (DNA): TGTGCCAGCAGTTTAGACACTATCTACGAGCAGTACTTC. V usage is TRBV12-3 or TRBV12-4 and J usage is TRBJ2-7; no clear D. The CDR3 contains 13 residues. V was pared by 1 base and J by 3 bases, with 7 bases between.

The chain has TRBV18 and TRBJ1-3; D is uncertain. The CDR3 runs 12 residues. The V gene's germline CDR1 is KGHSH and CDR2 LQKENI. V lost 5 bases, J lost 2 bases, and 4 bases lay in between. Written as DNA, the CDR3 is TGTGCCAGCTCATTAGCTGGAAACACCATATATTTT. Protein: CASSLAGNTIYF.

The chain combines TRBV7-3 with TRBJ2-3, with 11 nucleotides matching TRBD1. The ends lost 5 bases at V and 5 bases at J; junction bases unmatched: 6. Germline CDR1 reads SGHTA; CDR2 reads FQGTGA. This CDR3 is built from 15 residues. The CDR3 DNA sequence: TGTGCCAGCAGCCTAGGACAGGGGGCTTTAGATACGCAGTATTTT. It is translated as CASSLGQGALDTQYF.

The chain carries TRBV11-1 and TRBJ2-7; 11 bases line up with TRBD1. CDR3 size: 15 residues. V dropped 5 bases and J dropped 4; count of bases not matched to a gene: 7. Looked up from germline, CDR1 is SGHAT and CDR2 is FQDESV (reference sequence). The CDR3 DNA sequence: TGTGCCAGCAGCATGGACAGGGGGCCGGTGTACGAGCAGTACTTC. This sequence encodes CASSMDRGPVYEQYF. The full variable domain, its missing parts supplied by reference TRBV11-1 and TRBJ2-7, is EAEVAQSPRYKITEKSQAVAFWCDPISGHATLYWYRQILGQGPELLVQFQDESVVDDSQLPKDRFSAERLKGVDSTLKIQPAELGDSAMYLCASSMDRGPVYEQYFGPGTRLTVT.

V is TRBV7-3 and J is TRBJ2-5; 7 bases align to TRBD2. Per the germline V gene, CDR1 is SGHTA and CDR2 is FQGTGA. The CDR3 has 15 residues. V lost 5 bases to trimming and J lost 3 bases; unmatched junction nucleotides: 9. The CDR3 is CASSPSGGGKETQYF. CDR3 in DNA: TGTGCCAGCAGCCCCTCGGGGGGAGGGAAAGAGACCCAGTACTTC.

The CDR3 DNA reads TGTGCCAGCGGTGTGTTAAACTCCTACAATGAGCAGTTCTTC. Translation: CASGVLNSYNEQFF. J is TRBJ2-1 and V is TRBV25-1; D remains unclear. V was pared by 8 bases and J by 0 bases, with 11 bases between. The germline V gene encodes CDR1 MGHDK and CDR2 SYGVNS. The CDR3 extends over 14 amino acids.

The chain couples TRBV9 to TRBJ1-1; D gene unclear. Germline lookup yields CDR1 SGDLS and CDR2 YYNGEE. V lost 4 bases to trimming and J lost 3 bases, with 10 bases between them. The CDR3 has 13 residues. Here the CDR3 DNA reads TGTGCCAGCAGCCCCCGCGGGGACACTGAAGCTTTCTTT. The encoded protein is CASSPRGDTEAFF.

The V and J genes are TRBV9 and TRBJ2-5, with D hard to call. Germline V gives CDR1 SGDLS, CDR2 YYNGEE. CDR3 length: 15 residues. V lost 0 bases to trimming and J lost 1 base, with 10 bases between them. CDR3 amino acids: CASSVAGRFQETQYF. The CDR3 bases are TGTGCCAGCAGCGTAGCAGGCAGGTTCCAAGAGACCCAGTACTTC.

The V call is TRBV28, the J call TRBJ2-6, with D possibly TRBD2 on 5 matching bases. V shed 5 bases and J shed 0 bases, with 8 bases lying between them. Germline-derived CDR1 and CDR2 are MDHEN and SYDVKM. CDR3 size: 15 residues. The CDR3 DNA reads TGTGCCAGCAGTACGGGGATCTCTGGGGCCAACGTCCTGACTTTC. This encodes CASSTGISGANVLTF.

This clone was detected only once. The rearrangement joins TRBV7-3 to TRBJ2-1; the D gene is possibly TRBD2 (6 bases). Trimming removed 0 bases from V and 1 base from J, with 13 bases in between. Per germline, CDR1 SGHTA and CDR2 FQGTGA. The CDR3 runs 17 residues. In DNA, the CDR3 is TGTGCCAGCAGCTTAACAAGCGGGTTAGGGTCCTACAATGAGCAGTTCTTC. Translating it yields CASSLTSGLGSYNEQFF.

This clone was found once. The V call is TRBV4-2, the J call TRBJ1-4; D ambiguous. Between the trimmed V and J ends, which lost 0 bases and 4 bases, there was a span of 12 bases. Per germline, CDR1 LGHNA and CDR2 YNFKEQ. This CDR3 comprises 16 residues. CDR3 loop: CASSQELSRDNEKLFF. In nucleotides, the CDR3 is TGTGCCAGCAGCCAAGAATTGTCGCGGGATAATGAAAAACTGTTTTTT.

The chain is built from TRBV4-3 and TRBJ2-3; 10 positions agree with TRBD2. The V gene's germline CDR1 is LGHNA and CDR2 YSLEER. The V and J ends lost 0 bases and 5 bases, in that order; junction bases with no gene match: 8. The length of the CDR3 is 17 residues. CDR3 DNA sequence: TGCGCCAGCAGCCAAGATTTAGGGCTAGCGGGAGAAGATACGCAGTATTTT. Encoded protein: CASSQDLGLAGEDTQYF.